The entry that follows covers one TCR beta chain sequence. Its antigen remains unknown. Looked up from germline, CDR1 is MGHDK and CDR2 is SYGVNS. The CDR3 length is 16 residues. J was trimmed by 4 bases and V by 4 bases; bases with no gene match: 9. These data belong to a study of cytomegalovirus exposure and HLA in healthy donors. It was with 60 Vbeta and 13 Jbeta primers that the PCR ran. TCRdb's table, derived via immunoSEQ multiplex PCR, lists solely in-frame clones and lacks some. The sample lists about 160,000 clones, 80% to 85% occurring once. Whole-study findings and limits: Per a prior analysis, the majority of TCR beta V segments were productive roughly 90% or roughly 30% of the time. Reports described diagnosis of cytomegalovirus status by the classifier as highly specific and sensitive. What was likely a sequencing artifact was a cluster of highly shared sequence variants.

The rearrangement uses TRBV25-1 and TRBJ2-2; TRBD1 aligns across 7 bases. The receptor was derived from a man aged 45-60 years in good health and CMV-seropositive. The sample consisted of PBMCs. The DNA for the CDR3 is TGTGCCAGCAGTGGGCAGAGACAGGGACGCACCGGGGAGCTGTTTTTT. Translation: CASSGQRQGRTGELFF.